What follows are 6 T cell receptor beta chains derived from one specimen sequenced in a study of OX40 agonist ivuxolimab in advanced cancers. Libraries were prepared by immunoSEQ multiplex PCR; TCRdb keeps only in-frame clonotypes and omits some of them. The sample includes about 6,500 clones, roughly 71% of them seen just once. Material: CD4+ or CD8+ T cells sorted from blood, obtained in a trial of the OX40 agonist ivuxolimab. The source of these receptors is an adult with an advanced solid tumor such as melanoma, head and neck, liver or kidney cancer.

The chain has TRBV10-3 and TRBJ1-4; TRBD1 agrees at 7 bases. The germline V gene encodes CDR1 ENHRY and CDR2 SYGVKD. V trimming: 3 bases; J trimming: 6 bases; junction bases outside the gene matches: 13. This CDR3 has 17 residues. CDR3 nucleotide sequence: TGTGCCATCAGTGACCGGACAGGCCACCGGAATGATGAAAAACTGTTTTTT. Translation gives CAISDRTGHRNDEKLFF.

J is TRBJ2-2 and V is TRBV6-5; D is possibly TRBD1 or TRBD2 (5 bases each). The CDR3 has 16 residues. V was shortened by 4 bases and J by 0 bases, with 12 bases between the two germline ends. Germline V gives CDR1 MNHEY, CDR2 SVGAGI. The CDR3 reads CASSLAGAANTGELFF. For the CDR3, the DNA is TGTGCCAGCAGTTTGGCCGGGGCCGCGAACACCGGGGAGCTGTTTTTT.

The J gene is TRBJ1-2, the V gene TRBV27; 7 bases agree with TRBD1. CDR3 length: 14 residues. CDR1 and CDR2 from the germline V gene are MNHEY and SMNVEV (reference sequence). V lost 5 bases to trimming and J lost 0 bases; unmatched junction nucleotides: 3. Written as DNA, the CDR3 is TGTGCCAGCAGTACCGACAGGGCTAACTATGGCTACACCTTC. Residues: CASSTDRANYGYTF.

Only a few counts were recorded for this clone. The chain recombines TRBV4-1 with TRBJ2-4; D perhaps matches TRBD1 (6 bases). V was shortened by 6 bases and J by 7 bases, with 13 bases between the two germline ends. The CDR3 spans 13 residues. Germline CDR1 and CDR2: MGHRA and YSYEKL. The CDR3 DNA is TGCGCCAGCAGTCTCGGACAGAGGAACATTCAGTACTTC. This translates into CASSLGQRNIQYF.

The V and J genes are TRBV7-9 and TRBJ2-1, with TRBD2 matching over 10 bases. The V gene end was trimmed by 3 bases and the J gene end by 8 bases; junction bases not matched to a gene: 7. This CDR3 is built from 15 residues. In germline, CDR1 is SEHNR, CDR2 FQNEAQ (reference sequence). This chain's CDR3 is CASSLASSGSYEQFF. The CDR3, as DNA: TGTGCCAGCAGCTTGGCGTCTAGCGGGAGCTATGAGCAGTTCTTC.

The V and J genes are TRBV4-1 and TRBJ2-1; 15 nucleotides match TRBD2. The germline V gene encodes CDR1 MGHRA and CDR2 YSYEKL. The CDR3 is made up of 17 amino acids. V gave up 4 bases and J gave up 7 bases; unmatched junction bases: 8. CDR3 in amino acids: CASSPTQGLAGGNEQFF. CDR3 bases: TGCGCCAGCAGCCCCACCCAGGGACTAGCGGGAGGAAATGAGCAGTTCTTC.